This paragraph covers one T cell receptor (beta chain) sequence. Assay used: immunoSEQ multiplex PCR; TCRdb lists only in-frame clones, some missing. The sample has about 480,000 clones; roughly 90% are singletons. The data stem from a study of blood T cell repertoires in COVID-19. Study information: COVID-19 samples, acute and convalescent, were from the United States, Italy and Spain.

CDR1 and CDR2 (germline): DFQATT, SNEGSKA (reference sequence). There are 14 residues in the CDR3. Trimming stripped 3 bases from V and 4 bases from J, with 13 bases between. The study drew participants aged about 18 to 90 years from under 30 US areas. The sample taken for sequencing was PBMCs or T cells enriched from blood (not recorded which). The chain uses TRBV20-1 and TRBJ1-5; D possibly corresponds to TRBD1 (6 bases). The receptor comes from a woman aged 35 to 49 who had recovered from COVID-19. DNA for the CDR3: TGCAGTGCTAGTTCTATCAGGGGTAATCAGCCCCAGCATTTT. Translation gives CSASSIRGNQPQHF.